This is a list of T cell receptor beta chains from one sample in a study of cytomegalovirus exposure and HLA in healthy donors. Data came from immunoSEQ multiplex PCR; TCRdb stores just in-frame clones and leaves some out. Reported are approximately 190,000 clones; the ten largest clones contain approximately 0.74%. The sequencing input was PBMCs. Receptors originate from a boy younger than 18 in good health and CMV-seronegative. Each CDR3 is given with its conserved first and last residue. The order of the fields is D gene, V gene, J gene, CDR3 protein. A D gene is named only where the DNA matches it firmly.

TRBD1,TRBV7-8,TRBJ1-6,CASSLGQESSYNSPLHF
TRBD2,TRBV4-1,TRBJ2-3,CASSQDQGVGLAGGRDTQYF
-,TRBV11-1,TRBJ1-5,CASSLDGRYSNQPQHF
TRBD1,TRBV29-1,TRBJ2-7,CSFRDRGREQYF
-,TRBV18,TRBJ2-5,CASSPPAEVQETQYF
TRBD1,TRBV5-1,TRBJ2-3,CASSFRQGPDTQYF
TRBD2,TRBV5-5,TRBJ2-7,CASLRLAGDEQYF
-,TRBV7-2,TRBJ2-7,CASSRNGAGFDEQYF
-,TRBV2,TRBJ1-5,CASSARFAGGTAQPQHF
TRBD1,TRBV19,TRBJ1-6,CASSIYGQGNSPLHF
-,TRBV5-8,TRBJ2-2,CASSLGQNTGELFF
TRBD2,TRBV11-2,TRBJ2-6,CASSRSGDSGANVLTF
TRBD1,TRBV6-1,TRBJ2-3,CASSDQGADTQYF
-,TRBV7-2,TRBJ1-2,CASSTERGTYGYTF
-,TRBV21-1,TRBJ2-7,CASIPTGYSYEQYF
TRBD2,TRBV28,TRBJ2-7,CASSFPLSGGAYEQYF
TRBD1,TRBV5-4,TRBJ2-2,CASSPEVDRANTGELFF
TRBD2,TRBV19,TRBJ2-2,CASSTGTSGGRGELFF
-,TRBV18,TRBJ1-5,CASSPGGLGNQPQHF
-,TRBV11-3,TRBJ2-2,CASSSGQTNTGELFF
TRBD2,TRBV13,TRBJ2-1,CASSEGLNNEQFF
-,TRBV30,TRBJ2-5,CAWSVGGETQYF
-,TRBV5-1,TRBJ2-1,CASSPPSNPYNEQFF
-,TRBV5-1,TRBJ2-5,CASSLPGEETQYF
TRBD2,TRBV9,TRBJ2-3,CASSVGLAGGRADTQYF
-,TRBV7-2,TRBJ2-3,CASSRVRAVTDTQYF
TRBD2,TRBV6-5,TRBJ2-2,CASTIAGGAGELFF
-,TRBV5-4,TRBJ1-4,CAVRTSTNEKLFF
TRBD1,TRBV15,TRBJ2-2,CATSAGQGGTGELFF
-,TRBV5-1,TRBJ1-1,CASSPLGGGSEAFF
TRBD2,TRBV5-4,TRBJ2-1,CASSPHNSGGMYEQFF
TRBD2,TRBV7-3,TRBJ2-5,CASSFRESGDGQETQYF
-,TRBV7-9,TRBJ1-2,CASSLDLQGGYGYTF
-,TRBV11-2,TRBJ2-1,CASEGGGNEQFF
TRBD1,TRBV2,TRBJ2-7,CASSEGLGGYYEQYF
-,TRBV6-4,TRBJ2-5,CASSDEAEGTQYF
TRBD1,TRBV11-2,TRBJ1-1,CASSLIFGQGEENTEAFF
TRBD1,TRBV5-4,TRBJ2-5,CARPKGARETQYF
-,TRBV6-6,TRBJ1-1,CASRADRNTEAFF
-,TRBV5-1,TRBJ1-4,CASSPSGQMIEKLFF
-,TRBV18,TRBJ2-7,CASSPPGGQFNEQYF
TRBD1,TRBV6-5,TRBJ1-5,CASRAGTGGNQPQHF
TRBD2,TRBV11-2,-,CASSFSGGNEQYF
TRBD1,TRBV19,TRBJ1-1,CASTQDRGRNTEAFF
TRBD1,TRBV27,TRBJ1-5,CASSPYRDRGVSGNQPQHF
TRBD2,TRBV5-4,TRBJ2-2,CASSLGLAGGPGTGELFF
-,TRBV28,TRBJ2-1,CASSLYGRVNEQFF
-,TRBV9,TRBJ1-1,CASTPPPGDTEAFF
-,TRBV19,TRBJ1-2,CASSKTSLYGYTF
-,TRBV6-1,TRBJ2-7,CASKIPVLYEQYF
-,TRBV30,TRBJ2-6,CAWSVPLWASGANVLTF
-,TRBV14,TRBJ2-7,CASSSYGAYEQYF
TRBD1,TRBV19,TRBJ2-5,CASSTGTEETQYF
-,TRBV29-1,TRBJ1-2,CSAPQGGGPGYTF